A single TCR beta chain is shown here with its context. What it recognizes is unknown. The CDR3 covers 14 residues. Germline V gene sequence: CDR1 SGHKS, CDR2 YYEKEE (reference sequence). The V end lost 1 base, the J end lost 4 bases, and 9 bases lay between the germline ends. This sample was included in a study of cytomegalovirus exposure and HLA in healthy donors. Study findings and constraints: A link between a missense DCLRE1C variant and TCR beta V- and J-gene trimming emerged from a later analysis.

The PCR was carried out with 60 Vbeta primers and 13 Jbeta primers. Repertoires were generated with immunoSEQ multiplex PCR, while TCRdb's copy carries only in-frame clones and drops some. The sample lists about 90,000 clones, approximately 79% occurring once. The sequencing input was PBMCs. The source of this sequence is a woman in her sixties or seventies in good health and CMV-seropositive. This sequence joins TRBV5-5 and TRBJ1-5; D remains unclear. The CDR3 DNA is TGTGCCAGCAGCTTGTTTGGAGAAAATCAGCCCCAGCATTTT. Protein sequence: CASSLFGENQPQHF.